A selection of T cell receptor beta chains follows, all from one sample in a study of cytomegalovirus exposure and HLA in healthy donors. Produced via immunoSEQ multiplex PCR; TCRdb's table is partial and in-frame only. The sample has some 110,000 clones; 75% to 85% are singletons. Sequencing input: PBMCs. These receptors all stem from a man aged 30 to 39 in good health and CMV-seronegative. Both conserved end residues are part of each CDR3. D genes are given only for firm matches. A clone size is listed for some rows: how often the clone was seen (once, few, many), or a class if it is expanded.

V gene,clone size,D gene,J gene,CDR3 protein,CDR3 DNA
TRBV5-6,NA,NA,TRBJ1-2,CASSSGGNYGYTF,TGTGCCAGCAGCTCGGGGGGGAACTATGGCTACACCTTC
TRBV7-8,NA,NA,TRBJ1-2,CASSTRGSRDGYTF,TGTGCCAGCAGCACGAGAGGGTCGAGGGATGGCTACACCTTC
TRBV7-2,NA,NA,TRBJ1-5,CASSFSAGGGNQPQHF,TGTGCCAGCAGCTTCTCGGCGGGGGGAGGTAATCAGCCCCAGCATTTT
TRBV6-1,NA,TRBD1,TRBJ1-5,CASSADRGAGNQPQHF,TGTGCCAGCAGTGCGGACAGGGGGGCGGGCAATCAGCCCCAGCATTTT
TRBV11-2,NA,TRBD1,TRBJ1-2,CASSVPGQESNYGYTF,TGTGCCAGCAGCGTACCGGGACAGGAATCGAACTATGGCTACACCTTC
TRBV7-8,once,NA,TRBJ1-1,CASSRAPTGSPEAFF,TGTGCCAGCAGCAGAGCACCAACAGGGTCTCCTGAAGCTTTCTTT
TRBV5-4,NA,TRBD1,TRBJ2-7,CASSSTGGAVEQYF,TGTGCCAGCAGCTCGACAGGGGGAGCCGTCGAGCAGTACTTC
TRBV25-1,NA,NA,TRBJ2-1,CASSDSSLPQFF,TGTGCCAGCAGTGATAGCAGCTTACCGCAGTTCTTC
TRBV7-2,NA,NA,TRBJ2-1,CASSLDGSRGGEQFF,TGTGCCAGCAGCTTAGACGGGAGTAGGGGGGGTGAGCAGTTCTTC
TRBV7-3,NA,NA,TRBJ2-1,CASSPGTYNEQFF,TGTGCCAGCAGCCCCGGGACTTACAATGAGCAGTTCTTC
TRBV5-1,NA,TRBD1,TRBJ1-6,CASSLEGGYSPLHF,TGCGCCAGCAGCTTGGAAGGGGGCTATTCACCCCTCCACTTT
TRBV7-2,NA,TRBD1,TRBJ1-4,CASSENGQGQEKLFF,TGTGCCAGCAGCGAAAATGGGCAGGGACAGGAAAAACTGTTTTTT
TRBV5-1,NA,TRBD2,TRBJ2-7,CASSLGGTSGLYEQYF,TGCGCCAGCAGCTTGGGTGGGACTAGCGGGCTCTACGAGCAGTACTTC
TRBV10-2,NA,TRBD2,TRBJ2-7,CASSERSASGVFYEQYF,TGCGCCAGCAGTGAACGGTCTGCTAGCGGGGTCTTCTACGAGCAGTACTTC
TRBV5-4,NA,TRBD2,TRBJ2-5,CASSRGLAGGETQYF,TGTGCCAGCAGCAGAGGACTAGCGGGAGGAGAGACCCAGTACTTC
TRBV30,NA,NA,TRBJ2-7,CAWSVKSGNSEYF,TGTGCCTGGAGTGTAAAATCGGGAAACAGCGAGTACTTC
TRBV9,NA,TRBD1,TRBJ1-2,CASRGTGGNYGYTF,TGTGCCAGCAGGGGGACAGGGGGAAACTATGGCTACACCTTC
TRBV6-6,NA,TRBD1,TRBJ2-7,CASSFGQVDRSEQYF,TGTGCCAGCAGTTTCGGACAGGTAGATAGGAGTGAGCAGTACTTC
TRBV5-4,NA,TRBD1,TRBJ2-2,CASSFRTGVPGELFF,TGTGCCAGCAGCTTCCGGACAGGGGTACCCGGGGAGCTGTTTTTT
TRBV30,NA,NA,TRBJ2-3,CAWRKTGSYTDTQYF,TGTGCCTGGAGAAAGACAGGCAGCTACACAGATACGCAGTATTTT
TRBV27,NA,TRBD1,TRBJ1-1,CASSLWDRGLSEAFF,TGTGCCAGCAGTTTGTGGGACAGGGGGCTCTCTGAAGCTTTCTTT
TRBV19,NA,NA,TRBJ2-7,CASSIAAGDEQYF,TGTGCCAGTAGTATAGCGGCAGGGGACGAGCAGTACTTC
TRBV5-4,NA,TRBD2,TRBJ2-7,CASSIDSGGFTYEQYF,TGTGCCAGCAGCATTGATAGCGGGGGCTTCACCTACGAGCAGTACTTC
TRBV9,NA,TRBD1,TRBJ1-2,CASSSWTGVGYTF,TGTGCCAGCAGCTCCTGGACAGGGGTTGGCTACACCTTC
TRBV5-4,NA,NA,TRBJ2-2,CASSPGGLSTGELFF,TGTGCCAGCAGCCCTGGGGGGTTAAGCACCGGGGAGCTGTTTTTT
TRBV5-1,once,TRBD2,TRBJ2-7,CASRLQGLAGEQYF,TGCGCCAGCAGGTTGCAGGGACTAGCGGGGGAGCAGTACTTC
TRBV28,once,NA,TRBJ2-3,CASRLADTQYF,TGTGCCAGCAGACTGGCAGATACGCAGTATTTT
TRBV5-1,NA,TRBD1,TRBJ2-5,CASSLGGQGWQETQYF,TGCGCCAGCAGCTTGGGGGGACAGGGGTGGCAAGAGACCCAGTACTTC
TRBV5-5,NA,NA,TRBJ2-3,CASSLGAAWDTQYF,TGTGCCAGCAGCTTGGGCGCCGCATGGGATACGCAGTATTTT
TRBV28,NA,NA,TRBJ2-1,CASSLRPDIYNEQFF,TGTGCCAGCAGTTTAAGACCTGACATTTACAATGAGCAGTTCTTC
TRBV18,NA,NA,TRBJ2-3,CASSGNRRDTQYF,TGTGCCAGCTCAGGCAATAGGAGAGATACGCAGTATTTT
TRBV6-1,few,NA,TRBJ1-3,CASSALGQFERLPGNTIYF,TGTGCCAGCAGTGCGCTTGGGCAGTTTGAACGCCTACCTGGAAACACCATATATTTT
TRBV11-2,NA,NA,TRBJ2-7,CASSFLIQGSDEQYF,TGTGCCAGCAGCTTCCTCATTCAGGGATCCGACGAGCAGTACTTC
TRBV28,NA,NA,TRBJ2-5,CASSFAGTTTSETQYF,TGTGCCAGCAGTTTTGCCGGGACAACCACGTCTGAGACCCAGTACTTC
TRBV18,NA,TRBD1,TRBJ1-3,CASSPGQEGNTIYF,TGTGCCAGCTCTCCGGGACAGGAAGGAAACACCATATATTTT
TRBV7-9,NA,TRBD1,TRBJ1-1,CASSLGDRGGTEAFF,TGTGCCAGCAGCTTAGGAGACAGGGGAGGCACTGAAGCTTTCTTT
TRBV19,once,TRBD2,TRBJ2-2,CATGTSGNTGELFF,TGTGCCACGGGGACTAGCGGAAACACCGGGGAGCTGTTTTTT
TRBV29-1,NA,NA,TRBJ2-2,CSVGGDTGELFF,TGCAGCGTTGGCGGGGACACCGGGGAGCTGTTTTTT
TRBV4-1,NA,TRBD2,TRBJ2-1,CASSQELQVAGRNEQFF,TGCGCCAGCAGCCAGGAACTCCAGGTAGCGGGGAGGAATGAGCAGTTCTTC
TRBV29-1,NA,TRBD1,TRBJ2-5,CSVDRTGLLQETQYF,TGCAGCGTTGACAGGACAGGCCTACTCCAAGAGACCCAGTACTTC
TRBV9,NA,NA,TRBJ2-5,CASSVAASAVQETQYF,TGTGCCAGCAGCGTAGCGGCTAGCGCGGTCCAAGAGACCCAGTACTTC
TRBV5-4,NA,TRBD1,TRBJ1-1,CASSFLGQVTTEAFF,TGTGCCAGCAGCTTCCTAGGACAGGTCACCACTGAAGCTTTCTTT
TRBV28,NA,NA,TRBJ1-1,CASSLPGQNNEAFF,TGTGCCAGCAGTTTACCCGGACAAAATAATGAAGCTTTCTTT
TRBV5-4,NA,TRBD1,TRBJ2-5,CASSGRTQGAGETQYF,TGTGCCAGCAGCGGCCGTACACAGGGGGCAGGGGAGACCCAGTACTTC
TRBV30,NA,TRBD2,TRBJ2-1,CAWRGGKAGIYNEQFF,TGTGCCTGGCGTGGGGGAAAAGCGGGGATCTACAATGAGCAGTTCTTC
TRBV5-1,few,TRBD1,TRBJ1-1,CASSLLGQLNTEAFF,TGCGCCAGCAGCTTGCTGGGACAGTTGAACACTGAAGCTTTCTTT
TRBV5-4,NA,TRBD2,TRBJ2-7,CASSFLAGNEQYF,TGTGCCAGCAGCTTCTTAGCGGGAAACGAGCAGTACTTC
TRBV19,NA,TRBD1,TRBJ1-4,CASQGQEEKLFF,TGTGCCAGTCAAGGACAGGAGGAAAAACTGTTTTTT
TRBV5-4,NA,NA,TRBJ2-5,CASSVDRSEETQYF,TGTGCCAGCAGCGTAGACAGGTCTGAAGAGACCCAGTACTTC
TRBV11-2,NA,TRBD2,TRBJ2-3,CASSLGKLAPADTQYF,TGTGCCAGCAGCTTAGGGAAACTAGCGCCGGCAGATACGCAGTATTTT